This is a list of T cell receptor beta chains from one sample in a study of blood T cell repertoires in COVID-19. Produced via immunoSEQ multiplex PCR; TCRdb's table is partial and in-frame only. The sample carries about 47,000 clones, roughly 87% recorded once. The sequenced sample was peripheral blood. These TCRs come from a man between 60 and 70 years old with active COVID-19. Each CDR3 is given with its conserved first and last residue. The D gene is left open where the match is weak. Expanded clones are given a class, and other clones once, few, many or no size at all.

>NA|TRBJ2-2|TRBD2|TRBV5-1
TGCGCCAGCAGCCCCAGGACTAGCGGGGTCGGGGAGCTGTTTTTT
CASSPRTSGVGELFF
>NA|TRBJ2-1|TRBD2|TRBV4-1
TGCGCCAGCAGCCCCGCCCCTAGCGGGAGCGGCAATGAGCAGTTCTTC
CASSPAPSGSGNEQFF
>once|TRBJ1-4|TRBD1|TRBV5-4
TGTGCCAGCAGCTTCAACAGGGGGCTGAAGGAAAAACTGTTTTTT
CASSFNRGLKEKLFF
>NA|TRBJ2-7|TRBD2|TRBV27
TGTGCCAGCAGTTTCCGCGGGACTAGCGGGAGCTACTACGAGCAGTACTTC
CASSFRGTSGSYYEQYF
>NA|TRBJ2-3|TRBD2|TRBV5-1
TGCGCCAGCAGCGTTCTAGCGGGGGGAATAGATACGCAGTATTTT
CASSVLAGGIDTQYF
>NA|TRBJ1-5|TRBD1|TRBV19
TGTGCCAGTAGCGCAGGGGGGAGCAGCAATCAGCCCCAGCATTTT
CASSAGGSSNQPQHF
>NA|TRBJ2-1|NA|TRBV19
TGTGCCAGTAAAAAGCCAAAAAACAATGAGCAGTTCTTC
CASKKPKNNEQFF
>few|TRBJ2-7|NA|TRBV18
TGTGCCAGCTCACCAAAACGCAGGGATAGTATTGGGTCCTACGAGCAGTACTTC
CASSPKRRDSIGSYEQYF
>NA|TRBJ2-2|TRBD2|TRBV28
TGTGCCAGCGGCCTTATTGGGACTAGCGCTTACACCGGGGAGCTGTTTTTT
CASGLIGTSAYTGELFF
>NA|TRBJ2-2|TRBD1|TRBV14
TGTGCCAGCAGCCGTACACAGGGGAGCACCGGGGAGCTGTTTTTT
CASSRTQGSTGELFF
>few|TRBJ1-6|NA|TRBV5-1
TGCGCCAGCAGCGGGGGACCGACTGCGGGGTATAATTCACCCCTCCACTTT
CASSGGPTAGYNSPLHF
>few|TRBJ2-3|TRBD2|TRBV9
TGTGCCAGCAGCCCTATTGGACTAGCGGGGGGGTTCGGGACAGATACGCAGTATTTT
CASSPIGLAGGFGTDTQYF
>once|TRBJ2-2|NA|TRBV7-8
TGTGCCAGCAGCTTACGCAGGGTCACCGGGGAGCTGTTTTTT
CASSLRRVTGELFF
>NA|TRBJ2-2|NA|TRBV29-1
TGCAGCTGCGGGACAGCGAACACCGGGGAGCTGTTTTTT
CSCGTANTGELFF
>NA|TRBJ1-2|NA|TRBV5-5
TGTGCCAGCAGCATTCCAGGGGCGGGTAACTATGGCTACACCTTC
CASSIPGAGNYGYTF
>NA|TRBJ1-2|NA|TRBV18
TGTGCCAGCGAAAAGACGGACAGTTCGCACTATGGCTACACCTTC
CASEKTDSSHYGYTF
>once|TRBJ2-7|TRBD1|TRBV5-6
TGTGCCAGCAGCCTCTGGACAGGGTTGAAACTACCCCGCTCCTACGAGCAGTACTTC
CASSLWTGLKLPRSYEQYF
>NA|TRBJ1-1|NA|TRBV20-1
TGCAGTGCTACAGGGAATGAAGCTTTCTTT
CSATGNEAFF
>NA|TRBJ1-2|NA|TRBV5-1
TGCGCCAGCAGCTCTGACAGGTTTGGGGCCTATGGCTACACCTTC
CASSSDRFGAYGYTF
>NA|TRBJ1-3|NA|TRBV6-5
TGTGCCAGCCAGGACACTTACTCTGGAAACACCATATATTTT
CASQDTYSGNTIYF
>NA|TRBJ1-2|NA|TRBV7-2
TGTGCCAGCAGCTCAACCGGGACTCAGAATGGCTATGGCTACACCTTC
CASSSTGTQNGYGYTF
>NA|TRBJ2-1|TRBD2|TRBV3-1/TRBV3-2
TGTGCCAGCAGCCAAGAAAATCGAAGGTTGTCTAGCGGACACAATGAGCAGTTCTTC
CASSQENRRLSSGHNEQFF
>few|TRBJ2-7|TRBD2|TRBV28
TGTGCCAGCAGTTTGGCAGCGGGGGGTCCCTACGAGCAGTACTTC
CASSLAAGGPYEQYF